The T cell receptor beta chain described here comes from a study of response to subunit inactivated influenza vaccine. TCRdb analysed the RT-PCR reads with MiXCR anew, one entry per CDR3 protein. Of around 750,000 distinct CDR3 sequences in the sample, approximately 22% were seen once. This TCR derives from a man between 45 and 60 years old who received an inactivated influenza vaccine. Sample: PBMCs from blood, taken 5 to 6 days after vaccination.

The CDR3 sequence: CASSPLVSGTGELFF. The CDR3 DNA follows: TGTGCCAGCAGCCCCCTGGTTAGTGGGACCGGGGAGCTGTTTTTT. The chain carries TRBV12-3 or TRBV12-4 and TRBJ2-2; D gene ambiguous. CDR3 size: 15 residues. V was clipped by 6 bases and J by 5 bases, with 16 bases between them.